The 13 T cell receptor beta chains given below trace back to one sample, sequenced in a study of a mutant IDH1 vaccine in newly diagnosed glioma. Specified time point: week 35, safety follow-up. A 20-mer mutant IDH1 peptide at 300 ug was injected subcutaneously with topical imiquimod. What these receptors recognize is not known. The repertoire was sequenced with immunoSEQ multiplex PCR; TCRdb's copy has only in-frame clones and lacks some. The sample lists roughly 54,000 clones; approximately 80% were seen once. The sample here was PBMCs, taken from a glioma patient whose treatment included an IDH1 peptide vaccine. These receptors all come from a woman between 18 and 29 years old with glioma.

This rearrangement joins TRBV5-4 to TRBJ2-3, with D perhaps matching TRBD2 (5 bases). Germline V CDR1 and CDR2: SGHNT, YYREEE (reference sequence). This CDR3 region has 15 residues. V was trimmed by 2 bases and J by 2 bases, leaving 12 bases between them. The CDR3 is CASSLSSLYTDTQYF. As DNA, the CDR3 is TGTGCCAGCAGCTTATCTAGCCTCTACACAGATACGCAGTATTTT.

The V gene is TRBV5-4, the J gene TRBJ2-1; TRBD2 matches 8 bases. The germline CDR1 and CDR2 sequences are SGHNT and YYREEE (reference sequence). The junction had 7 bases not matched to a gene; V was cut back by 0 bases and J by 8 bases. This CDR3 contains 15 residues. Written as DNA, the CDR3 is TGTGCCAGCAGCTTGGGGCCGGGACTAGGCGATGAGCAGTTCTTC. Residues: CASSLGPGLGDEQFF.

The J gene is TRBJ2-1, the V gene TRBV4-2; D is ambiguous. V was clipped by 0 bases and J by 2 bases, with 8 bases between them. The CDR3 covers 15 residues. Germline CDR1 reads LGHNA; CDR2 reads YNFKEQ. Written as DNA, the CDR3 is TGTGCCAGCAGCCAAGATCAGGTCCCCTACAATGAGCAGTTCTTC. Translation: CASSQDQVPYNEQFF.

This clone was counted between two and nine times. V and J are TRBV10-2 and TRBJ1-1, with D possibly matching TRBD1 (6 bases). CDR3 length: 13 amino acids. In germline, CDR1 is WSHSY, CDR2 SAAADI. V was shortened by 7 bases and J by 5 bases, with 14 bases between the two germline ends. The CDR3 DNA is TGCGCCAGCAAAAGGGGGGAGGGGACTGAAGCTTTCTTT. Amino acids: CASKRGEGTEAFF.

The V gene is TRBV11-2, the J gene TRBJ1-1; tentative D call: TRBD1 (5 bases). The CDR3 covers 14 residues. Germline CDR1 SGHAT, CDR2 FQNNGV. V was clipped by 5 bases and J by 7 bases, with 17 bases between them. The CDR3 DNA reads TGTGCCAGCAGCCCTCTGGGACCGCTACTTGAAGCTTTCTTT. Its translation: CASSPLGPLLEAFF.

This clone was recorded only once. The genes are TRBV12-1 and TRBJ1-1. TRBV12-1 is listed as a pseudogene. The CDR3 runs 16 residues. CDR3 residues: CASSFVENRLNTEAFF. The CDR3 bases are TGTGCCAGCAGCTTTGTCGAGAACAGACTTAACACTGAAGCTTTCTTT.

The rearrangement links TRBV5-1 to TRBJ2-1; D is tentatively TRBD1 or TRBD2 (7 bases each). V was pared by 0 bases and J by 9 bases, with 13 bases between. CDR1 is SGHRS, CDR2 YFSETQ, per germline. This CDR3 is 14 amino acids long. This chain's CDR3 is CASSLVGGDSEQFF. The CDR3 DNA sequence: TGCGCCAGCAGCTTGGTGGGGGGGGACAGTGAGCAGTTCTTC.

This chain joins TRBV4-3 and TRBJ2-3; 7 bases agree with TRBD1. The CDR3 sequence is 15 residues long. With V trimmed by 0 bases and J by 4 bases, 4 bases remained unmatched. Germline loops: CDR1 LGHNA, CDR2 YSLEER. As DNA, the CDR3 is TGCGCCAGCAGCCAAGAGAGACAGGGAGCAGATACGCAGTATTTT. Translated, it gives CASSQERQGADTQYF.

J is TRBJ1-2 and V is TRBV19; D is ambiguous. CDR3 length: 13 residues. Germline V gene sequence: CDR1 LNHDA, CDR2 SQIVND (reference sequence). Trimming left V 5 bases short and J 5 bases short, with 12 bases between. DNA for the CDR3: TGTGCCAGTAGTCCCTATGATTTATATGGCTACACCTTC. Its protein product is CASSPYDLYGYTF.

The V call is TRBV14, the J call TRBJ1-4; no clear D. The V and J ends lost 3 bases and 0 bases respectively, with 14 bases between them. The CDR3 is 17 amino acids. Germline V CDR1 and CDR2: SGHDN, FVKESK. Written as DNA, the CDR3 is TGTGCCAGCAGCCAGGTGATTGATGGTGCAACTAATGAAAAACTGTTTTTT. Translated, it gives CASSQVIDGATNEKLFF.

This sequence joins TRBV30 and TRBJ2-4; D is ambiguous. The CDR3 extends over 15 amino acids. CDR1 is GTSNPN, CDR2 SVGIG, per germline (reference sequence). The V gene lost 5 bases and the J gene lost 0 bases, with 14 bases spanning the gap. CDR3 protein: CAWEAGEVAKNIQYF. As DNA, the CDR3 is TGTGCCTGGGAAGCAGGTGAGGTAGCCAAAAACATTCAGTACTTC.

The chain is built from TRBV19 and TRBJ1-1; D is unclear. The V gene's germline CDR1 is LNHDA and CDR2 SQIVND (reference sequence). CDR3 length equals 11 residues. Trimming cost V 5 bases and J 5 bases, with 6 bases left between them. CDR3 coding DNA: TGTGCCAGTAGTGGAAGGACTGAAGCTTTCTTT. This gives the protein CASSGRTEAFF.

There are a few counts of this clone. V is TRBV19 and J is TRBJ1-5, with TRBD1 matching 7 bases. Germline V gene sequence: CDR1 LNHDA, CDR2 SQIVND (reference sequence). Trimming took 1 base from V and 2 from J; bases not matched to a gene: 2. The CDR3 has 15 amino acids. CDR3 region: CASSIAGGGNQPQHF. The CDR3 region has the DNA TGTGCCAGTAGTATAGCAGGGGGAGGCAATCAGCCCCAGCATTTT. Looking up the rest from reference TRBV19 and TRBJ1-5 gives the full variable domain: DGGITQSPKYLFRKEGQNVTLSCEQNLNHDAMYWYRQDPGQGLRLIYYSQIVNDFQKGDIAEGYSVSREKKESFPLTVTSAQKNPTAFYLCASSIAGGGNQPQHFGDGTRLSIL.